The clone carrying this TCR beta chain was seen just once. The repertoire was sequenced with immunoSEQ multiplex PCR; TCRdb's copy has only in-frame clones and lacks some. The sample includes around 170,000 clones, roughly 91% of them seen just once. The sample originates from a study of T cell responses to AZD1222 COVID-19 vaccine. Trimming took 3 bases from V and 4 from J, leaving 18 bases between them. The CDR3 has 16 amino acids. In germline, CDR1 is LNHDA, CDR2 SQIVND (reference sequence). This TCR derives from an adult who received the AZD1222 COVID-19 vaccine. Sequencing used peripheral blood, obtained 28 days after the second AZD1222 dose. The rearrangement uses TRBV19 and TRBJ1-1; D call uncertain. In DNA, the CDR3 is TGTGCCAGTAGTATCCCCCCGCGGGGTTGGGGCACTGAAGCTTTCTTT. Translating it yields CASSIPPRGWGTEAFF.